This T cell receptor (beta chain) was documented in a study of cytomegalovirus exposure and HLA in healthy donors. Overall study: A prior study identified just under 120 million unique TCR beta sequences from roughly 180 million T cells. The study's findings and limits: When analyzed later, the rates of TCR association showed variation by HLA locus, with DRB1 the most and HLA-C the fewest. Analysis was carried out at a later point, and it linked a missense DCLRE1C variant to TCR beta V- and J-gene trimming.

Primers: 60 Vbeta forward and 13 Jbeta reverse. Sequenced by immunoSEQ multiplex PCR; TCRdb stores in-frame clones only, minus some. Of more than 90,000 clones listed, over 60% are singletons. Concerning this clone itself: Its antigen remains unknown.

Germline values: CDR1 LGHNA, CDR2 YNFKEQ. V was cut by 3 bases and J by 4 bases, with 12 bases left in between. The CDR3 contains 15 residues. At collection, donors were nominally healthy, but unrecorded immune exposures were probable. The source of this sequence is a man between 25 and 39 years old in good health and CMV-seropositive. Sequenced sample: PBMCs. This chain links TRBV4-2 with TRBJ1-4; D is perhaps TRBD1 (6 bases). The DNA for the CDR3 is TGTGCCAGCAGCCAGGACAGAGCTTTTAATGAAAAACTGTTTTTT. It translates to CASSQDRAFNEKLFF.